These T cell receptor beta chains were read from a single sample in a study of T cells in localized non-small cell lung cancer. Sequencing used immunoSEQ multiplex PCR; TCRdb keeps in-frame clones, though not all of them. The data hold around 78,000 clones, with around 81% observed a single time. The sample consisted of peripheral blood, taken before any cancer treatment. These receptor sequences come from a female donor aged 60 or older with stage I lung adenocarcinoma. CDR3s include the opening cysteine and the closing phenylalanine or tryptophan.

v_call	j_call	cdr3_length	cdr3_aa
TRBV5-6	TRBJ1-2	14	CASSGGGWNYGYTF
TRBV6-1	TRBJ1-4	13	CASSGGTNEKLFF
TRBV6-5	TRBJ1-4	14	CASGRQTTNEKLFF
TRBV6-1	TRBJ1-1	13	CASNGVRGTEAFF
TRBV7-6	TRBJ2-5	15	CASSLASGRRETQYF
TRBV6-5	TRBJ1-2	14	CASSYVETGYGYTF
TRBV2	TRBJ2-7	12	CASSLTADEQYF
TRBV11-3	TRBJ2-1	15	CASSFTSGRLDEQFF
TRBV19	TRBJ1-1	16	CASTRGISIGNTEAFF
TRBV27	TRBJ2-5	11	CASSWGETQYF
TRBV6-6	TRBJ2-3	15	CASTPVAGGPVTQYF
TRBV11-2	TRBJ1-4	14	CASSLTGGGEKLFF
TRBV11-2	TRBJ2-5	16	CASSQAGQAYQETQYF
TRBV7-2	TRBJ2-2	17	CASSPPSGRENTGELFF
TRBV27	TRBJ2-2	20	CASRRRLESGTDVSSGELFF
TRBV6-1	TRBJ1-5	13	CASSEVSRQPQHF
TRBV9	TRBJ1-4	14	CASSQQNGNEKLFF
TRBV4-3	TRBJ2-6	16	CASSPDRTSGANVLTF
TRBV5-6	TRBJ2-7	14	CASSFVGPLYEQYF
TRBV6-5	TRBJ1-1	15	CASSYRRQGRTEAFF
TRBV5-6	TRBJ2-1	15	CASSKGTSRHNEQFF
TRBV5-1	TRBJ1-1	15	CASSLLGNLNTEAFF
TRBV5-1	TRBJ2-3	14	CASSLGGTRDRGYF
TRBV5-1	TRBJ2-3	15	CASSWVASSPDTQYF
TRBV29-1	TRBJ1-1	12	CSAPSGGSEAFF
TRBV27	TRBJ1-5	19	CASSSLGVREGGGNQPQHF
TRBV15	TRBJ1-5	16	CATSRPDRGGNQPQHF
TRBV25-1	TRBJ2-7	14	CASSLDRVPDEQYF
TRBV5-1	TRBJ2-2	14	CASSLGGGSGELFF
TRBV27	TRBJ1-2	14	CASSQGGMNYGYTF
TRBV7-2	TRBJ2-7	15	CASSLGGLTSYEQYF
TRBV29-1	TRBJ1-2	13	CSVAGGVGYGYTF
TRBV30	TRBJ1-4	13	CAWSAEFNEKLFF
TRBV28	TRBJ2-5	15	CASSLPGGYQETQYF
TRBV30	TRBJ2-7	15	CAWSVISGIGGEQYF
TRBV6-6	TRBJ2-2	15	CASSYAGQGVGELFF
TRBV11-2	TRBJ2-1	15	CASSLGPAVYNEQFF
TRBV7-9	TRBJ2-3	13	CASSFFGTDTQYF
TRBV6-1	TRBJ2-3	15	CASSDGRIRTDTQYF
TRBV30	TRBJ2-3	12	CAWKNPGDTQYF
TRBV9	TRBJ1-3	16	CASSVVQGGSGNTIYF
TRBV27	TRBJ2-2	15	CASSSHSANTGELFF
TRBV7-9	TRBJ2-1	16	CASSSRGGTSYNEQFF
TRBV19	TRBJ2-3	17	CASSTSTTGASTDTQYF
TRBV19	TRBJ1-5	14	CASRESLYNQPQHF
TRBV9	TRBJ1-1	14	CASSVGGLGTEAFF
TRBV6-1	TRBJ2-2	13	CASSPRITGELFF
TRBV4-3	TRBJ2-1	15	CASSQDGSSYNEQFF